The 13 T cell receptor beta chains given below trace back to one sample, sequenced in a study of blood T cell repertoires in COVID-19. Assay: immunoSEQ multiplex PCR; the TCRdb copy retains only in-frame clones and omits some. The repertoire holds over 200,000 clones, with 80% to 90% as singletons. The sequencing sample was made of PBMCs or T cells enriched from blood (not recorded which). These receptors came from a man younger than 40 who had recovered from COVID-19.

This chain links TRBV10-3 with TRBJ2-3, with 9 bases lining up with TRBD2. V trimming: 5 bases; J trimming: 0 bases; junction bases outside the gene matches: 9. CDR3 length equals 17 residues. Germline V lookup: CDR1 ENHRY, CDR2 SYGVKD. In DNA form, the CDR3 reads TGTGCCATCAGTCTTTCTAGCGGGACATCTAGCACAGATACGCAGTATTTT. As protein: CAISLSSGTSSTDTQYF.

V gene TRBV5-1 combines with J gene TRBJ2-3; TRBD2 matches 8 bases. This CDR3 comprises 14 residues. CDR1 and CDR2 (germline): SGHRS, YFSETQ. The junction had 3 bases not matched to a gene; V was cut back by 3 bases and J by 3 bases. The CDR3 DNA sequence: TGCGCCAGCAGCTCGGGAGGGGTAACAGATACGCAGTATTTT. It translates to CASSSGGVTDTQYF.

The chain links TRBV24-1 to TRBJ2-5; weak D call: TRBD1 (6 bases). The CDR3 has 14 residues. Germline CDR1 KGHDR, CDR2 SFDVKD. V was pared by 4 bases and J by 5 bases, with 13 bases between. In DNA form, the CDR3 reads TGTGCCACCAGTGAGCCACAGGGCATGGAGACCCAGTACTTC. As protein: CATSEPQGMETQYF.

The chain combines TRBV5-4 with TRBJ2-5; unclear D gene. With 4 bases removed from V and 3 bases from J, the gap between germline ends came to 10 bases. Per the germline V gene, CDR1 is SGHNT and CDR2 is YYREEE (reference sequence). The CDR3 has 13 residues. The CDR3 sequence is CASSPQTEETQYF. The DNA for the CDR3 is TGTGCCAGCAGCCCGCAGACTGAAGAGACCCAGTACTTC.

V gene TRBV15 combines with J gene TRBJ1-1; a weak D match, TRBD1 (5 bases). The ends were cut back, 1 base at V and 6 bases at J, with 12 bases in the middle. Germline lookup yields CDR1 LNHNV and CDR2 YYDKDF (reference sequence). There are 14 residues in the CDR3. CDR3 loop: CATSRADSAPEAFF. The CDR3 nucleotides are TGTGCCACCAGCAGAGCAGACAGTGCGCCTGAAGCTTTCTTT.

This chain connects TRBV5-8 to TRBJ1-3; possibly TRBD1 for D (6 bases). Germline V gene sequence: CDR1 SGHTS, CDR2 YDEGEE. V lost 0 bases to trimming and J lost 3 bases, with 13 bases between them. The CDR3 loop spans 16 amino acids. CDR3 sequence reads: CASSLVPDSLGNTIYF. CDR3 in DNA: TGTGCCAGCAGCTTGGTTCCGGACAGCCTTGGAAACACCATATATTTT.

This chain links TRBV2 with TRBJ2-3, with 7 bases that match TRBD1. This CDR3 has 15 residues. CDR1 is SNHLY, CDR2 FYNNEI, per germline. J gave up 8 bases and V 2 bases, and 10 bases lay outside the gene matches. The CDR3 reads CASSELPQGQGTQYF. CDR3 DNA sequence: TGTGCCAGCAGTGAACTCCCACAGGGGCAGGGTACGCAGTATTTT.

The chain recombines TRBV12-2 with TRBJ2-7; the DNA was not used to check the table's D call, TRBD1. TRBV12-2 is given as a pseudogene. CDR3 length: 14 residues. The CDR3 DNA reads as TGTGCAAGTCGCTCCCGACAGAGCTCCTACGAGCAGTACTTC. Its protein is CASRSRQSSYEQYF.

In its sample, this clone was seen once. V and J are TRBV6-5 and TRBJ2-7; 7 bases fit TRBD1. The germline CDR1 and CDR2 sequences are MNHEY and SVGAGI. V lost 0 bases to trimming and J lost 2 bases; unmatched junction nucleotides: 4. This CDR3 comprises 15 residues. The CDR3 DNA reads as TGTGCCAGCAGTTACTCCGGACAGGTCACCTACGAGCAGTACTTC. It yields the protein CASSYSGQVTYEQYF.

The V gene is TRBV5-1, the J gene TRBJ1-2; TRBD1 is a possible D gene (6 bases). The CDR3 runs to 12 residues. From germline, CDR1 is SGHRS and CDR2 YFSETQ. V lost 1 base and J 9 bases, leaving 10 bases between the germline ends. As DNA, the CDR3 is TGCGCCAGCAGCTTGCAGGGGTGGAGCTACACCTTC. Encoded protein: CASSLQGWSYTF.

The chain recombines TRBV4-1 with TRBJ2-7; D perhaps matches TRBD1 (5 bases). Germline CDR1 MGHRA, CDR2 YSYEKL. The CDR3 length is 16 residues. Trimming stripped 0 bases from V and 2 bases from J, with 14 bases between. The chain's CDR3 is CASSQEGAPLPYEQYF. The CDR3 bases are TGCGCCAGCAGCCAAGAAGGGGCCCCCCTCCCCTACGAGCAGTACTTC.

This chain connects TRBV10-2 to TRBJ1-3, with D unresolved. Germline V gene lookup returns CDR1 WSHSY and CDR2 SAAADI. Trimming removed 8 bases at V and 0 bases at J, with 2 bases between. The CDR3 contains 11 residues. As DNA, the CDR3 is TGCGCCAGCCTCTCTGGAAACACCATATATTTT. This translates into CASLSGNTIYF.

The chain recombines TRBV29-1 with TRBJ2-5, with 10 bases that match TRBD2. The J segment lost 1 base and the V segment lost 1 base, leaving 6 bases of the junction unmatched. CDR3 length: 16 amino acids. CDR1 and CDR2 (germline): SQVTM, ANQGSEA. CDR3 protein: CSVEGLAGATQETQYF. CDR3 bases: TGCAGCGTTGAAGGGCTAGCGGGAGCGACCCAAGAGACCCAGTACTTC.